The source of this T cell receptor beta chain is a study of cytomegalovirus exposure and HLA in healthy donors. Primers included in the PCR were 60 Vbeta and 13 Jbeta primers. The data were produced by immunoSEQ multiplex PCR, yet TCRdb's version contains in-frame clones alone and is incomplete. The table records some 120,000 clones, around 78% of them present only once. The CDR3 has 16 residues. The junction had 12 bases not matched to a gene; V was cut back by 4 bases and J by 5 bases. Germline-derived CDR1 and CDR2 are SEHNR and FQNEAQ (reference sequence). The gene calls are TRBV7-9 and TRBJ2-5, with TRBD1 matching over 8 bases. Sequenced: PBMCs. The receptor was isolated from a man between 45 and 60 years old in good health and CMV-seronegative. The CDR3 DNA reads TGTGCCAGCAGCTCCAGGACAGGGAGCCTTGAGGAGACCCAGTACTTC. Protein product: CASSSRTGSLEETQYF.